This T cell receptor beta chain was captured by sequencing in a study of human T cells and chemical hapten exposure. Described time point: healthy volunteer bleed at 2 weeks. Total RNA extraction was carried out from unfractionated whole blood. V was pared by 2 bases and J by 4 bases, with 13 bases between. Per the germline V gene, CDR1 is MNHEY and CDR2 is SVGAGI. The CDR3 runs to 15 residues. A single record per CDR3 protein comes from TCRdb applying MiXCR to the RACE reads. The sample holds over 45,000 distinct CDR3 sequences; about 4.5% are singletons and the top ten take 1.6%. Material for sequencing was whole blood. This sequence originates from a female donor in good health. Some clones in this sample may be carry-over from other donors' samples. The chain joins TRBV6-5 to TRBJ2-3; a weak D match, TRBD1 (6 bases). The CDR3: CASSYTQGEADTQYF. DNA of the CDR3: TGTGCCAGCAGTTACACACAGGGAGAGGCAGATACGCAGTATTTT.